This TCR beta chain was sequenced for a study of a mutant IDH1 vaccine in newly diagnosed glioma. Stated time point: week 35, safety follow-up. Vaccine doses each comprised 300 ug of mutant IDH1 20-mer peptide, with topical imiquimod. There were eight vaccinations for patients, given in weeks 1, 3, 5, 7, 11, 15, 19 and 23. Libraries were prepared by immunoSEQ multiplex PCR; TCRdb keeps only in-frame clonotypes and omits some of them. The table lists about 26,000 clones, less than 90% of them singletons. About this clone: What it recognizes is unknown.

The CDR3 totals 15 residues. Trimming pared 5 bases from V and 5 bases from J, leaving 18 bases between. The germline V gene encodes CDR1 LNHDA and CDR2 SQIVND (reference sequence). The source of this sequence is a young man with glioma. V is TRBV19 and J is TRBJ1-1; D is possibly TRBD1 (5 bases). Sample: PBMCs, taken from a glioma patient whose treatment included an IDH1 peptide vaccine. CDR3: CASSPLGGLITEAFF. DNA of the CDR3: TGTGCCAGTAGTCCCCTGGGGGGATTGATAACTGAAGCTTTCTTT.